The 21 T cell receptor beta chains in this list originate from one sample, sequenced in a study of sequential checkpoint blockade in melanoma. The treatment denotes: randomized to nivolumab then ipilimumab (arm A) or the reverse (arm B). TCRdb's table, derived via immunoSEQ multiplex PCR, lists solely in-frame clones and lacks some. The sample gives under 3,500 clones, 15% to 20% of which show up once; about a quarter is in the top ten. The sequencing used tumor tissue (inferred from file names), collected from a patient given nivolumab and ipilimumab in sequence. These TCRs come from a human donor with melanoma.

This chain uses TRBV6-8 with TRBJ2-3, with 10 bases matching TRBD2. This CDR3 is built from 15 residues. Germline V gene data show CDR1 as MNHGY and CDR2 as SAAAGT. With V trimmed by 4 bases and J by 0 bases, 1 base remained unmatched. The CDR3 coding sequence is TGTGCCAGCAGTTCGACTAGCGGGAGCACAGATACGCAGTATTTT. Translation: CASSSTSGSTDTQYF.

The rearrangement joins TRBV6-8 to TRBJ1-5; possibly TRBD1 for D (6 bases). The CDR3 length is 16 residues. Germline values: CDR1 MNHGY, CDR2 SAAAGT. Trimming took off 5 bases at V and 2 bases at J, with 16 bases between the two ends. The CDR3 sequence is CASSDEGEGGNQPQHF. The DNA for the CDR3 is TGTGCCAGCAGTGATGAGGGGGAGGGGGGCAATCAGCCCCAGCATTTT.

This clone was recorded a few times. CDR3 coding DNA: TGTGCCAGCATATCCCAATCCCAGGGGCGTCAAGGGTCGACTGAAGCTTTCTTT. Residues: CASISQSQGRQGSTEAFF. The chain combines TRBV11-3 with TRBJ1-1; tentatively, D is TRBD1 (6 bases). CDR3 length equals 18 residues. The germline V gene encodes CDR1 SGHNT and CDR2 YENEEA. Between the trimmed V and J ends, which lost 7 bases and 5 bases, there was a span of 29 bases.

A few counts support this clone. The chain has TRBV6-8 and TRBJ1-5; 7 bases line up with TRBD1. Germline CDR1 reads MNHGY; CDR2 reads SAAAGT. J was trimmed by 8 bases and V by 4 bases; bases with no gene match: 8. The CDR3 is 14 residues long. DNA of the CDR3: TGTGCCAGCAGTTCTGACAGGGTGGTAGAGCCCCAGCATTTT. Translated, it gives CASSSDRVVEPQHF.

By share of the sample, this clone is medium-sized. The gene calls are TRBV11-3 and TRBJ1-4, with 7 bases identical to TRBD1. The CDR3 extends over 17 amino acids. Trimming at V came to 5 bases and at J to 1 base, leaving 10 bases not matched to a gene. Germline loops: CDR1 SGHNT, CDR2 YENEEA. The CDR3 DNA reads TGTGCCAGCAGCCCCAAGGCACAGGGGTTAACTAATGAAAAACTGTTTTTT. This codes for CASSPKAQGLTNEKLFF.

This clone was seen only a few times. The chain uses TRBV9 and TRBJ2-7, with TRBD1 identical over 9 bases. The V and J ends lost 0 bases and 3 bases, in that order; junction bases with no gene match: 1. The CDR3 is 14 residues long. From germline, CDR1 is SGDLS and CDR2 YYNGEE. The CDR3 sequence: CASSVAGQGYEQYF. CDR3 nucleotide sequence: TGTGCCAGCAGCGTAGCGGGACAGGGCTACGAGCAGTACTTC.

By its share, this clone is medium-sized (0.01 to 0.1%). The chain is built from TRBV6-8 and TRBJ1-2, with 8 bases matching TRBD1. Germline V gene data show CDR1 as MNHGY and CDR2 as SAAAGT. This CDR3 is built from 14 residues. The V and J ends lost 6 bases and 4 bases, in that order; junction bases with no gene match: 7. CDR3 loop: CASRAGGEGYGYTF. In nucleotides, the CDR3 is TGTGCCAGCAGGGCAGGGGGCGAAGGCTATGGCTACACCTTC.

By its share, this clone is medium-sized (0.01 to 0.1%). This sequence joins TRBV10-3 and TRBJ1-2; D is possibly TRBD1 (5 bases). Trimming shortened V by 0 bases and J by 7 bases, and 15 bases separated the two germline ends. The CDR3 spans 15 residues. The germline V gene encodes CDR1 ENHRY and CDR2 SYGVKD. The CDR3 loop reads CAISESSAGSGGYTF. The DNA of the CDR3 is TGTGCCATCAGTGAGTCGTCAGCAGGGTCCGGTGGCTACACCTTC.

This chain links TRBV6-8 with TRBJ2-5; no firm D call. Germline CDR1 MNHGY, CDR2 SAAAGT. The CDR3 sequence is 13 residues long. The germline V and J ends were trimmed by 7 bases and 4 bases, with 13 bases remaining between them. The CDR3 coding sequence is TGTGCCAGCACAAGGACCATGAGAGAGACCCAGTACTTC. As protein: CASTRTMRETQYF.

The chain carries TRBV25-1 and TRBJ1-2; maybe TRBD1 (5 bases). V shed 2 bases and J shed 2 bases, with 12 bases lying between them. The CDR3 consists of 15 residues. Germline V CDR1 and CDR2: MGHDK, SYGVNS. The CDR3 sequence: CASSEGGRENYGYTF. The CDR3 nucleotides are TGTGCCAGCAGTGAAGGGGGACGGGAAAACTATGGCTACACCTTC.

This clone was counted between two and nine times. The rearrangement links TRBV29-1 to TRBJ2-3; D is unclear. CDR3 length equals 15 residues. Per the germline V gene, CDR1 is SQVTM and CDR2 is ANQGSEA. The germline V and J ends were trimmed by 5 bases and 4 bases, with 19 bases remaining between them. In DNA, the CDR3 is TGCAGCGTTAACATGGACCAGTTTCCGGCAGATACGCAGTATTTT. It yields the protein CSVNMDQFPADTQYF.

The V gene is TRBV11-3, the J gene TRBJ2-7; D is uncertain. CDR1 is SGHNT and CDR2 is YENEEA in the germline V gene. This CDR3 has 16 amino acids. V shed 3 bases and J shed 5 bases, with 20 bases lying between them. CDR3 protein: CASSLAWHRVIHEQYF. In nucleotides, the CDR3 is TGTGCCAGCAGCTTGGCCTGGCATAGGGTGATCCACGAGCAGTACTTC. Full variable domain (rest looked up from reference TRBV11-3 and TRBJ2-7): EAGVVQSPRYKIIEKKQPVAFWCNPISGHNTLYWYLQNLGQGPELLIRYENEEAVDDSQLPKDRFSAERLKGVDSTLKIQPAELGDSAVYLCASSLAWHRVIHEQYFGPGTRLTVT.

This clone was seen a few times. This rearrangement joins TRBV28 to TRBJ2-4; 15 nucleotides line up with TRBD2. J lost 6 bases, V lost 0 bases, and 12 bases had no gene match. From germline, CDR1 is MDHEN and CDR2 SYDVKM. CDR3 size: 20 residues. CDR3 in amino acids: CASSLWGLAGGSWGGNIQYF. CDR3 nucleotides: TGTGCCAGCAGTTTATGGGGACTAGCGGGAGGCTCCTGGGGGGGAAACATTCAGTACTTC.

The V gene is TRBV19, the J gene TRBJ1-1; D unclear. Per germline, CDR1 LNHDA and CDR2 SQIVND (reference sequence). V shed 3 bases and J shed 1 base, with 9 bases lying between them. The CDR3 runs 14 residues. The CDR3 spells CASSILEGNTEAFF. The CDR3 nucleotides are TGTGCCAGTAGTATCCTTGAGGGGAACACTGAAGCTTTCTTT.

This chain connects TRBV19 to TRBJ2-7; 7 bases agree with TRBD1. The germline V gene encodes CDR1 LNHDA and CDR2 SQIVND (reference sequence). Trimming removed 5 bases from V and 7 bases from J; junction bases left unmatched: 5. CDR3 length equals 12 residues. CDR3 loop: CASSRPGQEQYF. CDR3 DNA sequence: TGTGCCAGTAGTCGACCGGGACAGGAGCAGTACTTC.

There are many counts of this clone. The CDR3 region has the DNA TGTGCCAGCAGTTACGAGGATACTTTGGATACGCAGTATTTT. It is translated as CASSYEDTLDTQYF. The chain is built from TRBV6-8 and TRBJ2-3; D gene unclear. The CDR3 consists of 14 residues. CDR1 is MNHGY, CDR2 SAAAGT, per germline. V lost 2 bases to trimming and J lost 6 bases, with 12 bases between them.

In its sample, this clone is medium-sized. V is TRBV9 and J is TRBJ2-7; D is uncertain. Deletions cut 0 bases from V and 0 bases from J, with 10 bases between. In germline, CDR1 is SGDLS, CDR2 YYNGEE. The CDR3 totals 15 residues. CDR3 coding DNA: TGTGCCAGCAGCGTAGCGGCGTCCAGCTCCTACGAGCAGTACTTC. As protein: CASSVAASSSYEQYF.

This clone was picked up many times. This chain uses TRBV9 with TRBJ1-6; D gene ambiguous. The CDR3 contains 14 residues. The germline V and J ends were trimmed by 0 bases and 2 bases, with 3 bases remaining between them. The germline gives CDR1 SGDLS, CDR2 YYNGEE. The CDR3 protein is CASSVDAYNSPLHF. CDR3 DNA: TGTGCCAGCAGCGTAGACGCCTATAATTCACCCCTCCACTTT. The variable domain in full, completed from reference TRBV9 and TRBJ1-6, reads DSGVTQTPKHLITATGQRVTLRCSPRSGDLSVYWYQQSLDQGLQFLIQYYNGEERAKGNILERFSAQQFPDLHSELNLSSLELGDSALYFCASSVDAYNSPLHFGNGTRLTVT.

The rearrangement links TRBV5-1 to TRBJ2-2; the D is unclear. V lost 0 bases and J lost 5, with 8 bases in between. Per the germline V gene, CDR1 is SGHRS and CDR2 is YFSETQ. The CDR3 is 14 amino acids. DNA for the CDR3: TGCGCCAGCAGCTTGGTTGACGGGACCGGGGAGCTGTTTTTT. It encodes CASSLVDGTGELFF.

Ten or more counts support this clone. The chain employs TRBV11-3 and TRBJ1-3; TRBD1 might be the D (6 bases). The germline CDR1 and CDR2 sequences are SGHNT and YENEEA. V was trimmed by 3 bases and J by 6 bases, leaving 12 bases between them. This CDR3 is 14 amino acids long. The CDR3 spells CASSLSGAKNTIYF. The CDR3 nucleotides are TGTGCCAGCAGCTTGTCAGGGGCTAAAAACACCATATATTTT.

This clone was detected many times. V gene TRBV11-3 combines with J gene TRBJ2-3, with a tentative D call TRBD2 (6 bases). CDR3 size: 16 residues. Germline-derived CDR1 and CDR2 are SGHNT and YENEEA. The V end was cut by 7 bases, the J end by 2 bases, with 19 bases between. The CDR3 here is CASNVIRLRDTDTQYF. CDR3 in DNA: TGTGCCAGCAACGTGATTCGTTTGCGGGACACAGATACGCAGTATTTT.